A single sample gave rise to the 28 T cell receptor beta chains below, sequenced in a study of blood T cell repertoires in COVID-19. This table comes from immunoSEQ multiplex PCR, and its TCRdb copy is limited to in-frame clones, with some not included. The repertoire holds 140,000 to 150,000 clones, roughly 84% seen once, with 5.8% in the top ten. Material for sequencing was PBMCs or T cells enriched from blood (not recorded which). All receptors come from a woman between 45 and 60 years old who had been exposed to COVID-19.

The chain is built from TRBV20-1 and TRBJ2-7; tentatively, D is TRBD1 (6 bases). The V end lost 3 bases, the J end lost 5 bases, and 14 bases lay between the germline ends. The CDR3 has 13 amino acids. Looked up from germline, CDR1 is DFQATT and CDR2 is SNEGSKA (reference sequence). The chain's CDR3 is CSASEYWDNEQYF. The CDR3 nucleotides are TGCAGTGCTAGTGAATACTGGGACAACGAGCAGTACTTC.

The chain combines TRBV7-2 with TRBJ1-5; possibly TRBD1 for D (5 bases). Germline V gives CDR1 SGHTA, CDR2 FQGNSA. Trimming took off 5 bases at V and 7 bases at J, with 15 bases between the two ends. The CDR3 is made up of 14 amino acids. The CDR3 is CASSGSRVGQPQHF. For the CDR3, the DNA is TGTGCCAGCAGCGGCAGCAGGGTGGGCCAGCCCCAGCATTTT.

This sequence joins TRBV7-3 and TRBJ2-5, with TRBD1 identical over 11 bases. Losses at the gene ends were 2 bases for V and 4 bases for J; bases not matched to a gene: 3. Germline V gene data show CDR1 as SGHTA and CDR2 as FQGTGA. The CDR3 totals 15 residues. CDR3 bases: TGTGCCAGCAGCTTAGCGGGACAGGGGGGAGAGACCCAGTACTTC. This codes for CASSLAGQGGETQYF.

The chain has TRBV4-3 and TRBJ2-3; D perhaps matches TRBD1 (5 bases). Trimming shortened V by 0 bases and J by 3 bases, and 10 bases separated the two germline ends. CDR1 LGHNA and CDR2 YSLEER come from the germline V gene. The CDR3 is 15 residues long. The chain's CDR3 is CASSQDLRATDTQYF. The DNA for the CDR3 is TGCGCCAGCAGCCAAGATCTCAGGGCTACAGATACGCAGTATTTT.

The chain recombines TRBV27 with TRBJ1-5; D ambiguous. CDR3 length equals 15 residues. V lost 6 bases and J 7 bases, leaving 19 bases between the germline ends. CDR1 is MNHEY, CDR2 SMNVEV, per germline (reference sequence). The CDR3 is CASRRRGSPDQPQHF. CDR3 nucleotide sequence: TGTGCCAGCAGGCGGCGCGGCTCTCCAGACCAGCCCCAGCATTTT.

A single count supports this clone. The chain has TRBV3-1 (or the pseudogene TRBV3-2) and TRBJ2-7, with D unclear. This CDR3 contains 15 residues. V shed 1 base and J shed 6 bases, with 16 bases lying between them. Germline V gene data show CDR1 as LGHDT and CDR2 as YNNKEL (reference sequence). CDR3 sequence reads: CASSQVPTRMIEQYF. CDR3 bases: TGTGCCAGCAGCCAAGTTCCGACGAGGATGATCGAGCAGTACTTC.

The rearrangement links TRBV6-5 to TRBJ1-5; 9 nucleotides align to TRBD1. Trimming took 7 bases from V and 5 from J; bases not matched to a gene: 3. The CDR3 contains 13 residues. Germline CDR1 MNHEY, CDR2 SVGAGI. CDR3 in amino acids: CASMGTGYQPQHF. The CDR3 coding sequence is TGTGCCAGCATGGGGACAGGGTATCAGCCCCAGCATTTT.

The V gene is TRBV7-3, the J gene TRBJ2-1; 7 bases align to TRBD1. This CDR3 is built from 15 residues. Germline V lookup: CDR1 SGHTA, CDR2 FQGTGA. V was clipped by 5 bases and J by 4 bases; unmatched bases: 8. CDR3 region: CASSMDRRKYNEQFF. In nucleotides, the CDR3 is TGTGCCAGCAGCATGGACAGGAGAAAATACAATGAGCAGTTCTTC. The full variable domain, completed using reference TRBV7-3 and TRBJ2-1, is GAGVSQTPSNKVTEKGKYVELRCDPISGHTALYWYRQSLGQGPEFLIYFQGTGAADDSGLPNDRFFAVRPEGSVSTLKIQRTERGDSAVYLCASSMDRRKYNEQFFGPGTRLTVL.

This chain links TRBV30 with TRBJ1-2, with 9 bases that match TRBD1. Germline loops: CDR1 GTSNPN, CDR2 SVGIG (reference sequence). The CDR3 is 15 amino acids. With 5 bases clipped from V and 6 bases from J, the junction kept 13 bases outside the gene matches. The CDR3: CAWDRDRDLSDGYTF. The CDR3 DNA reads as TGTGCCTGGGACCGGGACAGGGACCTTTCGGATGGCTACACCTTC.

J is TRBJ1-1 and V is TRBV7-2, with D tentatively TRBD1 (6 bases). The CDR3 spans 17 residues. Germline CDR1 reads SGHTA; CDR2 reads FQGNSA. V lost 5 bases and J lost 5, with 24 bases in between. CDR3 amino acids: CASSPWTLGGRGTEAFF. The CDR3 region has the DNA TGTGCCAGCAGCCCTTGGACGTTGGGGGGGCGCGGGACTGAAGCTTTCTTT.

V gene TRBV30 combines with J gene TRBJ1-2; D remains ambiguous. CDR1 GTSNPN and CDR2 SVGIG come from the germline V gene (reference sequence). The CDR3 is 13 residues long. Trimming removed 0 bases at V and 2 bases at J, with 7 bases between. The CDR3, as DNA: TGTGCCTGGAGTGTACTACCCAACTATGGCTACACCTTC. Protein: CAWSVLPNYGYTF.

The chain joins TRBV12-1 to TRBJ2-7; the table gives TRBD2 as D, unverified against the DNA. TRBV12-1 is assigned pseudogene status. The CDR3 covers 17 residues. The CDR3 loop reads CASSEYPTGGSSYEQYF. The CDR3 nucleotides read TGTGCCAGCAGCGAATACCCGACGGGCGGGAGCTCCTACGAGCAGTACTTC.

The rearrangement uses TRBV11-2 and TRBJ1-1, with unresolved D. Per the germline V gene, CDR1 is SGHAT and CDR2 is FQNNGV. Trimming stripped 1 base from V and 8 bases from J, with 8 bases between. The CDR3 has 12 amino acids. The CDR3 loop reads CASSLARAEAFF. The CDR3 DNA is TGTGCCAGCAGCTTAGCCCGAGCCGAAGCTTTCTTT.

The gene calls are TRBV5-6 and TRBJ2-7, with 7 positions matching TRBD1. After removal of 5 bases from V and 1 base from J, the junction contained 12 bases not matched to a gene. Looked up from germline, CDR1 is SGHDT and CDR2 is YYEEEE. This CDR3 region has 16 residues. Written as DNA, the CDR3 is TGTGCCAGCAGGGGCGCCCGGACAGGTTTTTCCTACGAGCAGTACTTC. Translating gives CASRGARTGFSYEQYF.

This sequence joins TRBV9 and TRBJ2-1; D ambiguous. Germline CDR1 and CDR2: SGDLS and YYNGEE. This CDR3 has 12 amino acids. Between the trimmed V and J ends, which lost 0 bases and 7 bases, there was a span of 5 bases. The CDR3 reads CASSVARNEQFF. In nucleotides, the CDR3 is TGTGCCAGCAGCGTAGCTAGGAATGAGCAGTTCTTC. Based on the CDR3 plus reference TRBV9 and TRBJ2-1, the full variable domain is DSGVTQTPKHLITATGQRVTLRCSPRSGDLSVYWYQQSLDQGLQFLIQYYNGEERAKGNILERFSAQQFPDLHSELNLSSLELGDSALYFCASSVARNEQFFGPGTRLTVL.

The chain combines TRBV25-1 with TRBJ1-6, with a possible D match to TRBD1 (6 bases). Germline V gene data show CDR1 as MGHDK and CDR2 as SYGVNS. The V gene lost 3 bases and the J gene lost 10 bases, with 13 bases spanning the gap. The CDR3 spans 14 residues. The CDR3 DNA reads TGTGCCAGCAGTGACAAGGGGGTTCGCTCACCCCTCCACTTT. Translation gives CASSDKGVRSPLHF.

The chain couples TRBV25-1 to TRBJ1-2; D remains unclear. Per germline, CDR1 MGHDK and CDR2 SYGVNS. Trimming removed 4 bases from V and 2 bases from J, with 8 bases in between. The CDR3 loop spans 13 amino acids. This CDR3 reads CASSALGNYGYTF. In DNA, the CDR3 is TGTGCCAGCAGTGCCCTAGGAAACTATGGCTACACCTTC.

Comment on this clone: Distinct nucleotide sequences in the sample also encode this CDR3. The chain recombines TRBV6-5 with TRBJ1-3, with D hard to call. Germline-derived CDR1 and CDR2 are MNHEY and SVGAGI. V dropped 0 bases and J dropped 4 bases, with 4 bases sitting between them. CDR3 length: 13 residues. The CDR3 DNA reads TGTGCCAGCAGTTACTCGCGGGGAAACACCATATATTTT. Translation: CASSYSRGNTIYF.

This chain links TRBV5-6 with TRBJ1-5; D not resolved. CDR1 is SGHDT and CDR2 is YYEEEE in the germline V gene. The CDR3 is made up of 16 amino acids. V lost 0 bases and J 0 bases, leaving 10 bases between the germline ends. The CDR3 region has the DNA TGTGCCAGCAGCTTGGGGCCAACAGTTAGCAATCAGCCCCAGCATTTT. Translation: CASSLGPTVSNQPQHF.

J is TRBJ2-3 and V is TRBV4-1, with a possible D match to TRBD1 (5 bases). Trimming stripped 3 bases from V and 5 bases from J, with 12 bases between. CDR3 size: 14 residues. Germline V gives CDR1 MGHRA, CDR2 YSYEKL. CDR3 protein: CASSQGRGGDTQYF. The CDR3 DNA follows: TGCGCCAGCAGCCAGGGTAGGGGTGGAGATACGCAGTATTTT.

This clone appeared a few times. The chain combines TRBV18 with TRBJ2-5, with D hard to call. This CDR3 contains 13 residues. V was cut by 6 bases and J by 5 bases, with 13 bases left in between. Germline loops: CDR1 KGHSH, CDR2 LQKENI. The CDR3 reads CASSPRRTETQYF. The CDR3 DNA sequence: TGTGCCAGCTCGCCCCGCCGCACTGAGACCCAGTACTTC.

The chain couples TRBV5-1 to TRBJ1-5; 11 nucleotides agree with TRBD1. Losses at the gene ends were 0 bases for V and 5 bases for J; bases not matched to a gene: 7. The V gene's germline CDR1 is SGHRS and CDR2 YFSETQ. This CDR3 contains 17 residues. CDR3: CASSLVGGQGVDQPQHF. CDR3 sequence (DNA): TGCGCCAGCAGCTTGGTGGGGGGACAGGGGGTCGATCAGCCCCAGCATTTT.

This chain joins TRBV9 and TRBJ2-2, with TRBD1 matching over 7 bases. Germline CDR1 reads SGDLS; CDR2 reads YYNGEE. The CDR3 spans 16 residues. V dropped 3 bases and J dropped 4; count of bases not matched to a gene: 9. The CDR3 sequence is CASSDRTGLITGELFF. Here the CDR3 DNA reads TGTGCCAGCAGCGACCGGACAGGCCTTATCACCGGGGAGCTGTTTTTT. Full variable domain (missing parts from reference TRBV9 and TRBJ2-2): DSGVTQTPKHLITATGQRVTLRCSPRSGDLSVYWYQQSLDQGLQFLIQYYNGEERAKGNILERFSAQQFPDLHSELNLSSLELGDSALYFCASSDRTGLITGELFFGEGSRLTVL.

The chain employs TRBV4-3 and TRBJ2-3; the match to TRBD2 covers 9 bases. Germline V gene lookup returns CDR1 LGHNA and CDR2 YSLEER. The CDR3 has 17 amino acids. V lost 1 base to trimming and J lost 5 bases; unmatched junction nucleotides: 10. The CDR3 DNA is TGCGCCAGCAGCCAAGTCCGAAGCGGGGGGCCGGGAGATACGCAGTATTTT. Translated, it gives CASSQVRSGGPGDTQYF.

The V call is TRBV7-6, the J call TRBJ2-3; 10 positions agree with TRBD1. V was clipped by 5 bases and J by 0 bases; unmatched bases: 5. This CDR3 has 16 amino acids. The germline V gene has CDR1 SGHVS and CDR2 FNYEAQ. For the CDR3, the DNA is TGTGCCAGCAGCCTCAGACAGGGGGCGAGCACAGATACGCAGTATTTT. Protein sequence: CASSLRQGASTDTQYF.

The genes are TRBV19 and TRBJ2-3; D ambiguous. This CDR3 comprises 14 residues. Germline values: CDR1 LNHDA, CDR2 SQIVND (reference sequence). V lost 1 base, J lost 2 bases, and 7 bases lay in between. CDR3 loop: CASSIAQNTDTQYF. DNA of the CDR3: TGTGCCAGTAGTATAGCCCAGAACACAGATACGCAGTATTTT.

CDR3 DNA: TGTGCCAGCAGTCTTCAGGGGAGTTGGTTCACCTTC. This translates into CASSLQGSWFTF. The chain carries TRBV6-5 and TRBJ1-2; weak D call: TRBD1 (6 bases). This CDR3 has 12 residues. The V gene lost 5 bases and the J gene lost 13 bases, with 17 bases spanning the gap. Germline loops: CDR1 MNHEY, CDR2 SVGAGI.

The chain uses TRBV11-2 and TRBJ1-1; D perhaps matches TRBD1 (6 bases). V was shortened by 6 bases and J by 2 bases, with 13 bases between the two germline ends. The CDR3 covers 14 residues. CDR1 and CDR2 (germline): SGHAT, FQNNGV. The CDR3 protein is CASRFDRYNTEAFF. As DNA, the CDR3 is TGTGCCAGCAGGTTTGACAGGTACAACACTGAAGCTTTCTTT.